The entry below describes one T cell receptor beta chain. Its antigen is undetermined. These data come from a study of post-analysis software for immune sequencing data. Study-level background: Relapsing-remitting, secondary progressive and progressive-relapsing courses of multiple sclerosis were included. Broader study findings: Under F measure analysis, samples from one preparation batch co-clustered strongly. A few TRBV segments (TRBV5-6, TRBV5-1 and TRBV20-1 among them) occurred more frequently in patients than in controls. Controls significantly exceeded multiple sclerosis patients in normalized Chao1 diversity.

Carried by the TCR beta cDNA libraries were unique molecular identifiers. T cells numbering roughly 0.85 to 10 million gave rise to roughly 0.5 million cDNA molecules. TCRdb re-called the PCR reads through MiXCR, storing one row per CDR3 protein. Among roughly 200,000 distinct CDR3 sequences listed, 29% were seen once. There are 17 residues in the CDR3. Germline-derived CDR1 and CDR2 are MGHRA and YSYEKL. V shed 0 bases and J 10 bases; nucleotides not matched to a gene: 12. This TCR was recovered from a girl aged 2-17 years with multiple sclerosis. Sequences were obtained from blood. This chain connects TRBV4-1 to TRBJ2-1, with 10 nucleotides matching TRBD1. The CDR3 sequence is CASSQDSAGTGDEEQFF. The CDR3 region has the DNA TGCGCCAGCAGCCAAGATTCAGCCGGGACAGGGGATGAAGAGCAGTTCTTC.